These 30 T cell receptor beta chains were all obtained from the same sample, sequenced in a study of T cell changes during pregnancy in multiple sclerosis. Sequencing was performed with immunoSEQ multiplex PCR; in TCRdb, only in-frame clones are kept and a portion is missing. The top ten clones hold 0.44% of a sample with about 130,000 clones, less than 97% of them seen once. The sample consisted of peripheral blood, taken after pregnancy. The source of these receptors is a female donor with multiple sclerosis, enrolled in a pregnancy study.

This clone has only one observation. The CDR3 sequence: CASSLYVGGFSYEQYF. The CDR3 bases are TGTGCCAGCAGCTTGTACGTAGGGGGATTCTCCTACGAGCAGTACTTC. The V gene is TRBV5-4, the J gene TRBJ2-7; D is possibly TRBD1 (6 bases). CDR1 is SGHNT, CDR2 YYREEE, per germline (reference sequence). The length of the CDR3 is 16 residues. Trimming pared 1 base from V and 0 bases from J, leaving 14 bases between.

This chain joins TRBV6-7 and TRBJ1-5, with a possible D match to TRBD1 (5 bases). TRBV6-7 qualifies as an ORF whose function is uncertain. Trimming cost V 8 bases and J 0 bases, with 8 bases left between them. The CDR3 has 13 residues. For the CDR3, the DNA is TGTGCCAGCCGCCAGGGTAGCAATCAGCCCCAGCATTTT. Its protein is CASRQGSNQPQHF.

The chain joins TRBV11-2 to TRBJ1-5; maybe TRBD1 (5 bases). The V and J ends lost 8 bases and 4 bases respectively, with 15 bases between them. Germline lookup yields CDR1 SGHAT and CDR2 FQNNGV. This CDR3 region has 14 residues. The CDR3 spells CASAQDNPNQPQHF. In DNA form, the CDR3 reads TGTGCCAGCGCGCAGGACAATCCTAATCAGCCCCAGCATTTT.

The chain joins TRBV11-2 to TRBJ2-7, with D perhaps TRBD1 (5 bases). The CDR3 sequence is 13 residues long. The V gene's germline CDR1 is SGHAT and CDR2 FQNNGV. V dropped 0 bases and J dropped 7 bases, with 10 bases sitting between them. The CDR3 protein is CASSLEGVSEQYF. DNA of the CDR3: TGTGCCAGCAGCTTAGAAGGGGTTTCTGAGCAGTACTTC.

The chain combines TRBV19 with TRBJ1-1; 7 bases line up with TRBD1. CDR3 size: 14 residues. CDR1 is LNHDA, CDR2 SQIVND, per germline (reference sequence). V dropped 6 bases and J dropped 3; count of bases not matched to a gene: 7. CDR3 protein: CASRKRGLDTEAFF. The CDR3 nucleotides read TGTGCCAGTAGGAAAAGGGGGCTGGACACTGAAGCTTTCTTT.

The CDR3 DNA reads as TGTGCCTGGAGTGTACTTGGAGACAATGAGCAGTTCTTC. It is translated as CAWSVLGDNEQFF. This sequence joins TRBV30 and TRBJ2-1; D is undetermined. V was shortened by 0 bases and J by 5 bases, with 8 bases between the two germline ends. The CDR3 runs to 13 residues. The germline V gene encodes CDR1 GTSNPN and CDR2 SVGIG (reference sequence).

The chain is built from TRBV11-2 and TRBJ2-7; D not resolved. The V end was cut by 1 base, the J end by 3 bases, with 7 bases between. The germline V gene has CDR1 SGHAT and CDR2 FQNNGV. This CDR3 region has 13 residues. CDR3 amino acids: CASSLAGYYEQYF. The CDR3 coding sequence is TGTGCCAGCAGCTTAGCGGGTTACTACGAGCAGTACTTC.

CDR3 in amino acids: CASSLDSSGANVLTF. The CDR3 coding sequence is TGTGCCAGCAGCCTGGACAGCTCTGGGGCCAACGTCCTGACTTTC. The gene calls are TRBV5-8 and TRBJ2-6, with D possibly TRBD1 on 6 matching bases. Germline V CDR1 and CDR2: SGHTS, YDEGEE. The CDR3 sequence is 15 residues long. Deletions cut 4 bases from V and 0 bases from J, with 8 bases between.

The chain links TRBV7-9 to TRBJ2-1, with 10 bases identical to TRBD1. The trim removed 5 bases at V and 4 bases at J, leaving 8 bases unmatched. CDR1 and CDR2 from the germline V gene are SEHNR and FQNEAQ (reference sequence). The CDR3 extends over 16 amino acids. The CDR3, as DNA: TGTGCCAGCAGCCCTGCGACAGGGGGCTTTTACAATGAGCAGTTCTTC. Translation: CASSPATGGFYNEQFF.

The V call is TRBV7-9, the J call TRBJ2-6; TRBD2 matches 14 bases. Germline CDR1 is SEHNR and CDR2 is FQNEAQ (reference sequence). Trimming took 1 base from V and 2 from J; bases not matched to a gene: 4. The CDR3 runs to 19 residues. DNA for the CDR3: TGTGCCAGCAGCTTAGGGGCGGGACTAGCGGGAGCTGGGGCCAACGTCCTGACTTTC. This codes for CASSLGAGLAGAGANVLTF.

DNA for the CDR3: TGTGCCAGTAGTGTGTCGACACAACGGGGCTACGAGCAGTACTTC. It codes for CASSVSTQRGYEQYF. The genes are TRBV19 and TRBJ2-7, with D perhaps TRBD2 (5 bases). Trimming pared 5 bases from V and 3 bases from J, leaving 17 bases between. This CDR3 is built from 15 residues. Germline loops: CDR1 LNHDA, CDR2 SQIVND (reference sequence).

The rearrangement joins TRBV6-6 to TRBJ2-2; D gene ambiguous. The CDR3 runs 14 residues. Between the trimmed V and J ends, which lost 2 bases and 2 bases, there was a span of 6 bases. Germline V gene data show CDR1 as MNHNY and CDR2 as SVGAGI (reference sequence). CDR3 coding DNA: TGTGCCAGCAGTTACGAGACAAACACCGGGGAGCTGTTTTTT. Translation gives CASSYETNTGELFF.

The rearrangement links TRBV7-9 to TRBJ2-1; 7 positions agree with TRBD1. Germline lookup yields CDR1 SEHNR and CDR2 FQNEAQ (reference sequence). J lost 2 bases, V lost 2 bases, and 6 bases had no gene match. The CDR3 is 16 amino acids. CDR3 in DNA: TGTGCCAGCAGCTTACGTCGCGACAGGGCCTACAATGAGCAGTTCTTC. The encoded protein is CASSLRRDRAYNEQFF.

Here the CDR3 DNA reads TGTGCCAGCTCACAAGGGGGTTATCAGCCCCAGCATTTT. The encoded protein is CASSQGGYQPQHF. V gene TRBV18 combines with J gene TRBJ1-5; tentative D call: TRBD1 (6 bases). There are 13 residues in the CDR3. Trimming took off 4 bases at V and 5 bases at J, with 9 bases between the two ends. Germline values: CDR1 KGHSH, CDR2 LQKENI.

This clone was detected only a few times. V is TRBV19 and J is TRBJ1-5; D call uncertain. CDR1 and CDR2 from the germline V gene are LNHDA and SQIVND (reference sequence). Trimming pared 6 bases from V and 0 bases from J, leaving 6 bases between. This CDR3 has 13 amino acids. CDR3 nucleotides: TGTGCCAGTAGCGACAATAGCAATCAGCCCCAGCATTTT. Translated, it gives CASSDNSNQPQHF. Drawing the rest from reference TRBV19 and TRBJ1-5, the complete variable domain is DGGITQSPKYLFRKEGQNVTLSCEQNLNHDAMYWYRQDPGQGLRLIYYSQIVNDFQKGDIAEGYSVSREKKESFPLTVTSAQKNPTAFYLCASSDNSNQPQHFGDGTRLSIL.

The CDR3 loop is CASSPPGGEKLFF. Here the CDR3 DNA reads TGCGCCAGCAGCCCCCCGGGGGGTGAAAAACTGTTTTTT. The J gene is TRBJ1-4, the V gene TRBV5-1; D is perhaps TRBD1 (5 bases). V lost 4 bases to trimming and J lost 7 bases, with 11 bases between them. CDR3 length: 13 residues. Germline CDR1 is SGHRS and CDR2 is YFSETQ.

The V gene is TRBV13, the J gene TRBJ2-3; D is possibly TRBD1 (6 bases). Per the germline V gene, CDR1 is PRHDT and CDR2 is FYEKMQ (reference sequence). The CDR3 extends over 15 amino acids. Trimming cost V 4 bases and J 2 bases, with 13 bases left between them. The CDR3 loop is CASSSSGVFTDTQYF. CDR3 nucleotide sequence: TGTGCCAGCAGCTCGTCAGGGGTTTTCACAGATACGCAGTATTTT.

The CDR3 DNA is TGTGCCAGCTCACCCCAGGTGATTGACACCTACGAGCAGTACTTC. Translated: CASSPQVIDTYEQYF. The rearrangement links TRBV18 to TRBJ2-7; D not resolved. The CDR3 consists of 15 residues. The V end was cut by 3 bases, the J end by 2 bases, with 14 bases between. Per the germline V gene, CDR1 is KGHSH and CDR2 is LQKENI.

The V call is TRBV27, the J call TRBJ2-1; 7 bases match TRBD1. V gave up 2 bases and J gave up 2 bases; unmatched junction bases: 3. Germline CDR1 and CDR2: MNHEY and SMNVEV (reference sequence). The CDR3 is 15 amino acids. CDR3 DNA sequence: TGTGCCAGCAGTTTAGACAGGGTCGCCTACAATGAGCAGTTCTTC. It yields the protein CASSLDRVAYNEQFF.

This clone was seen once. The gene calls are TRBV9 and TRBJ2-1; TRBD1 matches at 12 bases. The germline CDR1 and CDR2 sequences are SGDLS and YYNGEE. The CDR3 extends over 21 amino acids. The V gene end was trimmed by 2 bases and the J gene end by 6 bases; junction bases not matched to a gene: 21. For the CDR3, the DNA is TGTGCCAGCAGCGTGAGTAGCAGGGGACAGGGGGCTACTTTTGGCCTCAATGAGCAGTTCTTC. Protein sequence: CASSVSSRGQGATFGLNEQFF.

The CDR3, as DNA: TGTGCCAGCAGCTTATCGAGTTTGAACACTGAAGCTTTCTTT. Translated: CASSLSSLNTEAFF. This chain links TRBV7-9 with TRBJ1-1; D is unclear. The CDR3 consists of 14 residues. The V gene's germline CDR1 is SEHNR and CDR2 FQNEAQ (reference sequence). The V and J ends lost 2 bases and 0 bases respectively, with 7 bases between them.

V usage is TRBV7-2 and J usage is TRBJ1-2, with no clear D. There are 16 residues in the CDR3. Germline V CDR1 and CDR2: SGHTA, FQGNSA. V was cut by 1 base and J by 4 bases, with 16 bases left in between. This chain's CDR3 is CASSLGVGDRVYGYTF. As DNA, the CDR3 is TGTGCCAGCAGCTTAGGTGTCGGGGATCGTGTCTATGGCTACACCTTC. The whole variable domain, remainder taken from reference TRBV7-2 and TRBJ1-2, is GAGVSQSPSNKVTEKGKDVELRCDPISGHTALYWYRQSLGQGLEFLIYFQGNSAPDKSGLPSDRFSAERTGGSVSTLTIQRTQQEDSAVYLCASSLGVGDRVYGYTFGSGTRLTVV.

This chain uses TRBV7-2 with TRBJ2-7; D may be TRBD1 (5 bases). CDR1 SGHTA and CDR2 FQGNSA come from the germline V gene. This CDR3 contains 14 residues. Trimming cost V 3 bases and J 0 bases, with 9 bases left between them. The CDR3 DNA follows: TGTGCCAGCAGCTTGTCGACAGTCTCCTACGAGCAGTACTTC. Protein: CASSLSTVSYEQYF.

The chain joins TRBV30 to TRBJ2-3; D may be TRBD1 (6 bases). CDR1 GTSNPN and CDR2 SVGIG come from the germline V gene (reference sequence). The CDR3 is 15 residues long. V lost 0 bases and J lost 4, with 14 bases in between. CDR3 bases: TGTGCCTGGAGTGTACTTGGACAGTTACCAGATACGCAGTATTTT. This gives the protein CAWSVLGQLPDTQYF.

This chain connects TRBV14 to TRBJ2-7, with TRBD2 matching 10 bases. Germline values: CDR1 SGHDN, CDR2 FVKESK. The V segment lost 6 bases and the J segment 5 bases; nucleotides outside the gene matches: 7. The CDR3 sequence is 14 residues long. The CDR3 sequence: CASSQYGTSDEQYF. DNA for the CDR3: TGTGCCAGCAGTCAATACGGGACTAGCGACGAGCAGTACTTC.

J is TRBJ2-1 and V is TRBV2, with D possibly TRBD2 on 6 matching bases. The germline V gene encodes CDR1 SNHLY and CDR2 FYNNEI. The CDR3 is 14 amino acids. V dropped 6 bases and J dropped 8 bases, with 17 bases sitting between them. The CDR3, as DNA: TGTGCCAGCAGGGAGGGGCCGGTAGGCTATGAGCAGTTCTTC. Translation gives CASREGPVGYEQFF.

CDR3 amino acids: CASSWTGDYEQYF. Here the CDR3 DNA reads TGTGCCAGCAGTTGGACGGGAGACTACGAGCAGTACTTC. V and J are TRBV28 and TRBJ2-7; perhaps TRBD2 as D (6 bases). This CDR3 region has 13 residues. Trimming removed 4 bases from V and 3 bases from J, with 10 bases in between. Germline V gene data show CDR1 as MDHEN and CDR2 as SYDVKM.

The CDR3 sequence is CATSRGAQGQNEQYF. The CDR3 bases are TGTGCCACCAGCAGAGGGGCACAGGGGCAAAACGAGCAGTACTTC. This rearrangement joins TRBV15 to TRBJ2-7; 7 bases match TRBD1. Looked up from germline, CDR1 is LNHNV and CDR2 is YYDKDF (reference sequence). The J segment lost 5 bases and the V segment lost 1 base, leaving 8 bases of the junction unmatched. This CDR3 has 15 residues. Using reference TRBV15 and TRBJ2-7 for the parts outside the CDR3, the full variable domain is DAMVIQNPRYQVTQFGKPVTLSCSQTLNHNVMYWYQQKSSQAPKLLFHYYDKDFNNEADTPDNFQSRRPNTSFCFLDIRSPGLGDTAMYLCATSRGAQGQNEQYFGPGTRLTVT.

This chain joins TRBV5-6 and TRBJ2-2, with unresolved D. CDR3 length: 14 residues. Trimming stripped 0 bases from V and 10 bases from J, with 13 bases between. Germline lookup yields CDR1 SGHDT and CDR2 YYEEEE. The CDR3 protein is CASSLGLPRQELFF. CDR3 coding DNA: TGTGCCAGCAGCTTGGGGCTGCCTAGGCAGGAGCTGTTTTTT.

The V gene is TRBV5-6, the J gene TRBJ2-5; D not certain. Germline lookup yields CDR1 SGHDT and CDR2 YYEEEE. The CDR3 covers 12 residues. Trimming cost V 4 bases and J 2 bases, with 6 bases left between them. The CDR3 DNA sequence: TGTGCCAGCAGCCAGTTACAAGAGACCCAGTACTTC. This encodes CASSQLQETQYF.